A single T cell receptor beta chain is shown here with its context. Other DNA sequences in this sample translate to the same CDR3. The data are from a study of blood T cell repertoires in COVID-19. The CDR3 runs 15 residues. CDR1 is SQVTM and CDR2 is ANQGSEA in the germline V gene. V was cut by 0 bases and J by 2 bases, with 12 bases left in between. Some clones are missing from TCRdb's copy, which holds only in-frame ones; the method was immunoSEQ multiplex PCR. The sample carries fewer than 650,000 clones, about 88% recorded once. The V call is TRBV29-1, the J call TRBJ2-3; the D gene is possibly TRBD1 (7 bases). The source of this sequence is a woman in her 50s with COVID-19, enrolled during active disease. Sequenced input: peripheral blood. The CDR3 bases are TGCAGCGTTGAAGATCCAGGGGGGTCCACAGATACGCAGTATTTT. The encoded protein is CSVEDPGGSTDTQYF.